The 11 T cell receptor beta chains presented below share a single source sample, sequenced in a study of T-cell memory formation after mild COVID-19. TCRdb reprocessed the 5' RACE reads with MiXCR, giving one entry per CDR3 protein. Of under 300,000 distinct CDR3 sequences listed, roughly a tenth are singletons. Sample: PBMCs or a T cell subset sorted from them (not recorded which). These receptors were taken from a man in his late teens or twenties who had mild COVID-19 (a few samples of this study predate the infection). Cell type and time point are not known.

This clonotype appeared a few times. The chain is built from TRBV6-2 or TRBV6-3 and TRBJ1-5; D is undetermined. V gave up 6 bases and J gave up 2 bases, with 14 bases separating them. The CDR3 has 15 amino acids. Germline V gene sequence: CDR1 MNHEY, CDR2 SVGEGT. The CDR3 nucleotides read TGTGCCAGCAGCCCGCCGGACGCAGGCAATCAGCCCCAGCATTTT. Residues: CASSPPDAGNQPQHF.

The V gene is TRBV4-1, the J gene TRBJ1-5; unclear D gene. CDR3 size: 15 residues. V lost 1 base and J lost 4, with 11 bases in between. The germline V gene encodes CDR1 MGHRA and CDR2 YSYEKL. CDR3 amino acids: CASSQVPRENQPQHF. The CDR3, as DNA: TGCGCCAGCAGCCAAGTACCCAGAGAGAATCAGCCCCAGCATTTT.

This chain joins TRBV4-1 and TRBJ1-1; no definite D call. The CDR3 extends over 16 amino acids. V was cut by 5 bases and J by 4 bases, with 20 bases left in between. Germline values: CDR1 MGHRA, CDR2 YSYEKL. CDR3 nucleotide sequence: TGCGCCAGCAGCTCCAGCAGAAGGTATCGGGGCACTGAAGCTTTCTTT. It yields the protein CASSSSRRYRGTEAFF.

The gene calls are TRBV5-1 and TRBJ2-3; D is possibly TRBD1 (6 bases). Per the germline V gene, CDR1 is SGHRS and CDR2 is YFSETQ. This CDR3 comprises 13 residues. The V end lost 3 bases, the J end lost 3 bases, and 8 bases lay between the germline ends. This CDR3 reads CASSYQGTDTQYF. The CDR3 DNA sequence: TGCGCCAGCAGCTATCAGGGGACAGATACGCAGTATTTT.

This clonotype came up a few times. This rearrangement joins TRBV5-1 to TRBJ2-3; D perhaps matches TRBD1 (5 bases). Germline V gives CDR1 SGHRS, CDR2 YFSETQ. This CDR3 region has 15 residues. Trimming stripped 4 bases from V and 2 bases from J, with 14 bases between. CDR3 coding DNA: TGCGCCAGCAGCCCCACTTCCAGGGCCACAGATACGCAGTATTTT. Protein sequence: CASSPTSRATDTQYF.

This clonotype was seen a handful of times. The V call is TRBV20-1, the J call TRBJ1-1; D possibly corresponds to TRBD1 (5 bases). The germline V gene encodes CDR1 DFQATT and CDR2 SNEGSKA (reference sequence). There are 12 residues in the CDR3. CDR3 protein: CSGTGLYNEAFF. As DNA, the CDR3 is TGCAGCGGTACAGGACTTTACAATGAAGCTTTCTTT.

This clonotype was found a few times. The chain has TRBV24-1 and TRBJ2-5; 7 bases fit TRBD1. The V gene's germline CDR1 is KGHDR and CDR2 SFDVKD. The J segment lost 3 bases and the V segment lost 6 bases, leaving 6 bases of the junction unmatched. The CDR3 is 14 amino acids. The CDR3 here is CATSSTGDKETQYF. DNA for the CDR3: TGTGCCACCAGTTCAACAGGGGACAAAGAGACCCAGTACTTC.

The chain combines TRBV5-6 with TRBJ1-1, with 10 bases matching TRBD1. Unmatched junction bases numbered 10, after V lost 5 bases and J lost 6 bases. The CDR3 consists of 15 residues. Germline V lookup: CDR1 SGHDT, CDR2 YYEEEE. The CDR3 sequence is CASSLLGQGTPEAFF. CDR3 sequence (DNA): TGTGCCAGCAGTTTACTGGGACAGGGGACGCCTGAAGCTTTCTTT.

The V and J genes are TRBV6-5 and TRBJ2-3, with D possibly matching TRBD2 (6 bases). Per germline, CDR1 MNHEY and CDR2 SVGAGI. The length of the CDR3 is 14 residues. The V and J ends lost 2 bases and 2 bases respectively, with 8 bases between them. Written as DNA, the CDR3 is TGTGCCAGCAGTTACGGGGGGATCACAGATACGCAGTATTTT. Protein sequence: CASSYGGITDTQYF.

This clonotype was observed a handful of times. The rearrangement uses TRBV4-2 and TRBJ2-5; D might be TRBD2 (6 bases). Trimming took 4 bases from V and 3 from J, leaving 12 bases between them. CDR3 length equals 14 residues. Germline CDR1 is LGHNA and CDR2 is YNFKEQ. The CDR3 here is CASSPRLGKETQYF. In DNA form, the CDR3 reads TGTGCCAGCAGCCCCCGACTAGGGAAAGAGACCCAGTACTTC.

This rearrangement joins TRBV9 to TRBJ2-1, with a tentative D call TRBD2 (6 bases). This CDR3 is 15 amino acids long. V was trimmed by 4 bases and J by 5 bases, leaving 16 bases between them. Per germline, CDR1 SGDLS and CDR2 YYNGEE. For the CDR3, the DNA is TGTGCCAGCAGCTTCGACTTGGCGGGGAACAATGAGCAGTTCTTC. Translating gives CASSFDLAGNNEQFF.